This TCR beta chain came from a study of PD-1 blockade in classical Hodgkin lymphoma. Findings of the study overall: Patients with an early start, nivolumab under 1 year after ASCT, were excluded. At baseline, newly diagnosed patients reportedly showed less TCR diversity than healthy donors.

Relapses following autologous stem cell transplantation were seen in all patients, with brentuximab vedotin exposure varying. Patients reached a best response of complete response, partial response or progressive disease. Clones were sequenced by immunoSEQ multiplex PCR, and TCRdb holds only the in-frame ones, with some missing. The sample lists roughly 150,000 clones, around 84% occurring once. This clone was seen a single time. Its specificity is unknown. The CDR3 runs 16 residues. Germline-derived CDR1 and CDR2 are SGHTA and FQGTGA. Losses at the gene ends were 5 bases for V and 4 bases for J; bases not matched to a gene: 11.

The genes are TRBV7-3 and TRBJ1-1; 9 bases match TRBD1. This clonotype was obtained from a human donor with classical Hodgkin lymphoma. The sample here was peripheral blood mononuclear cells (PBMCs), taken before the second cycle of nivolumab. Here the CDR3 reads CASSPAPGTGFTEAFF. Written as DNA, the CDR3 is TGTGCCAGCAGCCCTGCGCCCGGGACAGGGTTCACTGAAGCTTTCTTT.